Presented here are 3 T cell receptor beta chains from one specimen sequenced in a study of early T cells in non-severe SARS-CoV-2 infection (dated by TCRdb to the early 2020s). Libraries were prepared through 5' RACE. Data came from a NextSeq 500. The public reads were run again by TCRdb, first through fastp at Q25 and then through MiXCR, and only productive beta chains were kept. A single entry per CDR3 protein holds the most common genes and DNA from its merged rows. For this sample there are some 59,000 distinct CDR3 sequences; about 9.4% appear just once. The ten largest clones take up under 6% of the sample. Sequencing was carried out using whole blood. Source of these receptors: an adult who was a healthcare worker with PCR-confirmed SARS-CoV-2 infection or an uninfected control (not recorded which).

In this sample, this clonotype turned up many times. Here the CDR3 DNA reads TGTGCCAGCAGCCCGGACAGGGGGGCTAGCAGCTCCTACAATGAGCAGTTCTTC. Translated: CASSPDRGASSSYNEQFF. V and J are TRBV11-2 and TRBJ2-1, with 10 bases lining up with TRBD1. Trimming at V came to 5 bases and at J to 0 bases, leaving 10 bases not matched to a gene. This CDR3 spans 18 amino acids. Per germline, CDR1 SGHAT and CDR2 FQNNGV.

About this clonotype itself: This could be a read error, since a much larger clone is one nucleotide away. The chain recombines TRBV18 with TRBJ1-3; no reliable D call. The CDR3 totals 15 residues. Germline CDR1 is KGHSH and CDR2 is LQKENI. CDR3 residues: CASSPLLSSGNIIYF. In DNA form, the CDR3 reads TGTGCCAGCTCACCTCTACTATCCTCTGGAAACATCATATATTTT.

This clonotype was found a few times. The rearrangement joins TRBV18 to TRBJ1-5; 9 bases are a match to TRBD1. Per germline, CDR1 KGHSH and CDR2 LQKENI. The CDR3 extends over 15 amino acids. V lost 3 bases, J lost 6 bases, and 6 bases stayed unmatched. The CDR3 bases are TGTGCCAGCTCACCTTTGGGACAGGGCTCTCAGCCCCAGCATTTT. As protein: CASSPLGQGSQPQHF.